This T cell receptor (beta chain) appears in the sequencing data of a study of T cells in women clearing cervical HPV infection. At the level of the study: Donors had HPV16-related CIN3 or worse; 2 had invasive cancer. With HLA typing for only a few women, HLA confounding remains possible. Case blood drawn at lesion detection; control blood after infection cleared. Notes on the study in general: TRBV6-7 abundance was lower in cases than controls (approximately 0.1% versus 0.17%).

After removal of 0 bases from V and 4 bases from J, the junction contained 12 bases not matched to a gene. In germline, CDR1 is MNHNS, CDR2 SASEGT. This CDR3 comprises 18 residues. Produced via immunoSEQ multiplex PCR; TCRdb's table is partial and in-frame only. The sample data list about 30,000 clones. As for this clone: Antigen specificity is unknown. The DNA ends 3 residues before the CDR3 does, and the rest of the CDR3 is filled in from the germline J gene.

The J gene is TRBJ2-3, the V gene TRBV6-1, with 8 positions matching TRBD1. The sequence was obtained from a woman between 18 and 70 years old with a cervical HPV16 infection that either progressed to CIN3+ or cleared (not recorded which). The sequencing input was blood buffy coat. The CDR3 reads CASSEAIMAGGESDTQYF. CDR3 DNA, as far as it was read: TGTGCCAGCAGTGAAGCAATAATGGCAGGGGGCGAATCAGATACG.